The 21 T cell receptor beta chains listed next were all sequenced from one sample in a study of CD8+CD57+ T cells in acquired aplastic anemia. TCR beta VDJ and CDR3 were profiled, and genomic DNA was the template. One entry per CDR3 protein results from TCRdb running MiXCR on the reads. The table includes approximately 200,000 distinct CDR3 sequences, around 60% detected once. Sequenced input: sorted CD4+, CD8+, or CD8+CD57+ T cells (not recorded which) from PBMCs. Receptors originate from a human donor in good health.

This clonotype was counted a single time. The rearrangement uses TRBV20-1 and TRBJ2-5; 8 bases line up with TRBD1. The CDR3 runs 17 residues. In germline, CDR1 is DFQATT, CDR2 SNEGSKA (reference sequence). J gave up 9 bases and V 5 bases, and 23 bases lay outside the gene matches. CDR3 amino acids: CSAGGQGGLGGNQPQYF. For the CDR3, the DNA is TGCAGTGCTGGAGGACAGGGAGGATTAGGAGGCAATCAGCCCCAGTACTTC.

This clonotype was found a few times. The genes are TRBV10-3 and TRBJ2-7; weak D call: TRBD1 (5 bases). This CDR3 has 15 amino acids. Germline loops: CDR1 ENHRY, CDR2 SYGVKD. V was pared by 8 bases and J by 4 bases, with 21 bases between. The CDR3 region is CAIGIDSAPLYEQYV. DNA of the CDR3: TGTGCCATCGGGATTGACAGTGCCCCCTTGTACGAGCAGTACGTC.

The CDR3 loop reads CASSRGGGQGYEQYF. For the CDR3, the DNA is TGTGCCAGTAGTAGGGGTGGAGGACAGGGCTACGAGCAGTACTTC. This sequence joins TRBV19 and TRBJ2-7; 8 bases fit TRBD1. The CDR3 length is 15 residues. Germline V lookup: CDR1 LNHDA, CDR2 SQIVND (reference sequence). V lost 4 bases, J lost 3 bases, and 8 bases stayed unmatched.

The table lists this clonotype with a few counts. The rearrangement joins TRBV29-1 to TRBJ1-6; a possible D gene is TRBD1 (5 bases). V lost 6 bases and J lost 8, with 20 bases in between. Looked up from germline, CDR1 is SQVTM and CDR2 is ANQGSEA. The CDR3 sequence is 15 residues long. In DNA form, the CDR3 reads TGCAGCGTACGAGCTTCCGGGACTGCTGATTCACCCCTCCACTTT. Translation gives CSVRASGTADSPLHF.

The gene calls are TRBV6-5 and TRBJ2-6, with TRBD1 matching 7 bases. CDR3 size: 15 residues. Germline CDR1 is MNHEY and CDR2 is SVGAGI. V gave up 6 bases and J gave up 4 bases; unmatched junction bases: 6. The CDR3 spells CASSEQGFGANVLTF. The CDR3 coding sequence is TGTGCCAGCAGCGAACAGGGGTTCGGGGCCAACGTCCTGACTTTC.

The V and J genes are TRBV20-1 and TRBJ1-2, with 7 bases aligning to TRBD1. This CDR3 has 15 amino acids. Germline V gene lookup returns CDR1 DFQATT and CDR2 SNEGSKA (reference sequence). Losses at the gene ends were 6 bases for V and 6 bases for J; bases not matched to a gene: 16. CDR3 in DNA: TGCAGTGCCACGCTTTTGGGGGCGACAGGGAATGGCTACACCTTC. Translated: CSATLLGATGNGYTF.

This clonotype came up a few times. The chain couples TRBV9 to TRBJ2-5, with a weak D call TRBD1 (5 bases). The CDR3 sequence is 15 residues long. The V gene lost 0 bases and the J gene lost 2 bases, with 11 bases spanning the gap. Germline CDR1 SGDLS, CDR2 YYNGEE. The DNA of the CDR3 is TGTGCCAGCAGCGTAGATGGGGCGGATCAAGAGACCCAGTACTTC. Encoded protein: CASSVDGADQETQYF. The variable domain in full, completed from reference TRBV9 and TRBJ2-5, reads DSGVTQTPKHLITATGQRVTLRCSPRSGDLSVYWYQQSLDQGLQFLIQYYNGEERAKGNILERFSAQQFPDLHSELNLSSLELGDSALYFCASSVDGADQETQYFGPGTRLLVL.

The chain links TRBV7-9 to TRBJ2-1; D is possibly TRBD2 (5 bases). V dropped 5 bases and J dropped 9 bases, with 14 bases sitting between them. CDR3 length: 13 amino acids. The germline gives CDR1 SEHNR, CDR2 FQNEAQ (reference sequence). The CDR3 DNA follows: TGTGCCAGCAGCGAGGGAGAAGGTGGTGAGCAGTTCTTC. This translates into CASSEGEGGEQFF. Drawing the rest from reference TRBV7-9 and TRBJ2-1, the complete variable domain is DTGVSQNPRHKITKRGQNVTFRCDPISEHNRLYWYRQTLGQGPEFLTYFQNEAQLEKSRLLSDRFSAERPKGSFSTLEIQRTEQGDSAMYLCASSEGEGGEQFFGPGTRLTVL.

This chain links TRBV7-9 with TRBJ1-1; D gene uncertain. Germline values: CDR1 SEHNR, CDR2 FQNEAQ (reference sequence). The CDR3 has 16 amino acids. Deletions cut 2 bases from V and 1 base from J, with 14 bases between. CDR3 protein: CASSLPPLRKNTEAFF. The CDR3 coding sequence is TGTGCCAGCAGCTTACCCCCCCTGAGGAAGAACACTGAAGCTTTCTTT.

This clonotype was counted many times. The V call is TRBV25-1, the J call TRBJ2-7; D possibly matches TRBD1 or TRBD2 (6 bases each). Germline V gene data show CDR1 as MGHDK and CDR2 as SYGVNS. The CDR3 consists of 14 residues. The V and J ends lost 6 bases and 3 bases respectively, with 15 bases between them. In DNA, the CDR3 is TGTGCCAGCAGAAAGACACAGGGAGGCTACGAGCAGTACTTC. As protein: CASRKTQGGYEQYF.

The chain couples TRBV7-2 to TRBJ1-1; 7 nucleotides match TRBD1. Per germline, CDR1 SGHTA and CDR2 FQGNSA. This CDR3 has 15 amino acids. The V segment lost 3 bases and the J segment 3 bases; nucleotides outside the gene matches: 7. The CDR3 loop reads CASSLIPTGYTEAFF. CDR3 nucleotide sequence: TGTGCCAGCAGCTTGATCCCGACAGGGTACACTGAAGCTTTCTTT.

The V and J genes are TRBV20-1 and TRBJ2-2; possibly TRBD2 for D (6 bases). Trimming took 5 bases from V and 3 from J, leaving 16 bases between them. CDR3 length: 15 residues. CDR1 is DFQATT, CDR2 SNEGSKA, per germline (reference sequence). CDR3 nucleotides: TGCAGTGCTGCGCATACTAGCACGGACACCGGGGAGCTGTTTTTT. Amino acids: CSAAHTSTDTGELFF.

The chain links TRBV27 to TRBJ1-1; the D is unclear. The CDR3 totals 14 residues. V gave up 4 bases and J gave up 6 bases, with 15 bases separating them. CDR1 MNHEY and CDR2 SMNVEV come from the germline V gene (reference sequence). CDR3 protein: CASSSSVTHAEAFF. The CDR3 bases are TGTGCCAGCAGTTCGTCAGTAACTCACGCTGAAGCTTTCTTT.

The CDR3 sequence is CASSEDSEETQYF. As DNA, the CDR3 is TGTGCCAGCAGTGAAGACAGCGAAGAGACCCAGTACTTC. The chain recombines TRBV25-1 with TRBJ2-5, with D possibly TRBD1 on 5 matching bases. This CDR3 contains 13 residues. Germline assignment: CDR1 MGHDK and CDR2 SYGVNS. Trimming took 2 bases from V and 3 from J, leaving 7 bases between them.

The chain uses TRBV19 and TRBJ2-7, with 13 bases matching TRBD2. The CDR3 extends over 15 amino acids. The germline gives CDR1 LNHDA, CDR2 SQIVND (reference sequence). Germline trimming cut 8 bases from V and 6 bases from J; bases unmatched to any gene: 10. CDR3 amino acids: CASGQLLAGGREQYF. CDR3 coding DNA: TGTGCCAGTGGACAACTACTAGCGGGAGGGCGCGAGCAGTACTTC.

The chain employs TRBV9 and TRBJ2-3; D remains ambiguous. Between the trimmed V and J ends, which lost 4 bases and 0 bases, there was a span of 9 bases. CDR1 and CDR2 (germline): SGDLS, YYNGEE. The CDR3 sequence is 14 residues long. The CDR3 protein is CASSPFGSTDTQYF. The CDR3, as DNA: TGTGCCAGCAGCCCCTTTGGTAGCACAGATACGCAGTATTTT.

The J gene is TRBJ2-5, the V gene TRBV19, with TRBD1 identical over 8 bases. After removal of 10 bases from V and 7 bases from J, the junction contained 11 bases not matched to a gene. Germline CDR1 is LNHDA and CDR2 is SQIVND (reference sequence). This CDR3 region has 13 residues. The CDR3 nucleotides are TGTGCCACCCGGGACAGGCCTGTTGGGACCCAGTACTTC. Its protein is CATRDRPVGTQYF.

The chain has TRBV14 and TRBJ2-1; 8 nucleotides match TRBD2. The CDR3 has 19 residues. V trimming: 1 base; J trimming: 4 bases; junction bases outside the gene matches: 15. Germline values: CDR1 SGHDN, CDR2 FVKESK. The CDR3 DNA reads as TGTGCCAGCAGCCAAGTACCACACTCGGGGGGGCCACGATACAATGAGCAGTTCTTC. Translating it yields CASSQVPHSGGPRYNEQFF.

This clonotype was recorded at least ten times. The V and J genes are TRBV6-5 and TRBJ2-7; 8 bases agree with TRBD1. The CDR3 has 14 residues. After removal of 2 bases from V and 8 bases from J, the junction contained 8 bases not matched to a gene. From germline, CDR1 is MNHEY and CDR2 SVGAGI. The DNA of the CDR3 is TGTGCCAGCAGTTACGGACAGGGTCCAATGCAGCAGTACTTC. This translates into CASSYGQGPMQQYF.

The CDR3 DNA sequence: TGTGCCATCAGGTTCACAGGGACTGGAAACACCATATATTTT. Residues: CAIRFTGTGNTIYF. V is TRBV10-3 and J is TRBJ1-3; possible D gene TRBD1, 6 bases. CDR1 is ENHRY, CDR2 SYGVKD, per germline. Trimming pared 6 bases from V and 2 bases from J, leaving 11 bases between. The CDR3 is 14 residues long.

This chain joins TRBV5-5 and TRBJ1-1, with TRBD1 as a possible D gene (6 bases). Per germline, CDR1 SGHKS and CDR2 YYEKEE (reference sequence). This CDR3 is built from 13 residues. V was shortened by 2 bases and J by 7 bases, with 12 bases between the two germline ends. The chain's CDR3 is CASSFRQDNEAFF. The CDR3 DNA reads as TGTGCCAGCAGCTTTAGACAGGATAATGAAGCTTTCTTT.